This entry lists 32 T cell receptor beta chains sequenced from one sample in a study of blood T cell repertoires in COVID-19. Sequencing used immunoSEQ multiplex PCR; TCRdb keeps in-frame clones, though not all of them. The sample shows around 200,000 clones, around 83% of them seen only once. The material sequenced was peripheral blood. These receptors were collected from a woman aged 35 to 49 with acute or convalescent COVID-19.

V usage is TRBV19 and J usage is TRBJ2-2; 7 positions match TRBD2. In germline, CDR1 is LNHDA, CDR2 SQIVND (reference sequence). The ends lost 2 bases at V and 6 bases at J; junction bases unmatched: 12. The CDR3 covers 17 residues. Here the CDR3 reads CASSILGLSLSSGELFF. The CDR3 bases are TGTGCCAGTAGTATATTGGGACTATCCCTCAGCTCCGGGGAGCTGTTTTTT.

The chain uses TRBV6-5 and TRBJ2-7, with D possibly matching TRBD2 (5 bases). The CDR3 is made up of 13 amino acids. Trimming pared 7 bases from V and 3 bases from J, leaving 13 bases between. From germline, CDR1 is MNHEY and CDR2 SVGAGI. CDR3 residues: CASKRSGLYEQYF. In DNA, the CDR3 is TGTGCCAGCAAAAGGAGCGGACTCTACGAGCAGTACTTC.

This clone has only one observation. The chain links TRBV18 to TRBJ2-7, with no clear D. Germline V CDR1 and CDR2: KGHSH, LQKENI. Deletions cut 0 bases from V and 0 bases from J, with 6 bases between. CDR3 length: 14 amino acids. In nucleotides, the CDR3 is TGTGCCAGCTCACCACCTACTAACTCCTACGAGCAGTACTTC. It encodes CASSPPTNSYEQYF.

This clone was recorded once. This chain links TRBV6-4 with TRBJ1-2, with unresolved D. The CDR3 runs 11 residues. Germline V CDR1 and CDR2: MRHNA, SNTAGT. Trimming took 4 bases from V and 7 from J, leaving 7 bases between them. CDR3 nucleotides: TGTGCCAGCAGTGGGAGGCCTGGCTACACCTTC. Residues: CASSGRPGYTF.

The V and J genes are TRBV18 and TRBJ1-1, with D possibly matching TRBD1 (5 bases). Germline CDR1 and CDR2: KGHSH and LQKENI. The V end was cut by 2 bases, the J end by 2 bases, with 9 bases between. The CDR3 has 14 residues. CDR3 region: CASSPGTPNTEAFF. CDR3 sequence (DNA): TGTGCCAGCTCACCAGGGACTCCTAACACTGAAGCTTTCTTT.

The gene calls are TRBV6-5 and TRBJ2-5; 12 nucleotides agree with TRBD1. This CDR3 has 16 residues. The germline V gene encodes CDR1 MNHEY and CDR2 SVGAGI. After removal of 4 bases from V and 5 bases from J, the junction contained 8 bases not matched to a gene. This chain's CDR3 is CASSSTGTGGSETQYF. CDR3 coding DNA: TGTGCCAGCAGTTCAACCGGGACAGGGGGCTCGGAGACCCAGTACTTC.

The V and J genes are TRBV5-8 and TRBJ1-3; the D is unclear. V gave up 0 bases and J gave up 0 bases, with 10 bases separating them. The CDR3 has 16 amino acids. From germline, CDR1 is SGHTS and CDR2 YDEGEE. The CDR3 sequence: CASSLGADPSGNTIYF. In DNA, the CDR3 is TGTGCCAGCAGCTTGGGGGCAGATCCCTCTGGAAACACCATATATTTT.

The V gene is TRBV9, the J gene TRBJ2-3; 9 bases are shared with TRBD2. The CDR3 is 15 residues long. Germline assignment: CDR1 SGDLS and CDR2 YYNGEE. Trimming took 0 bases from V and 5 from J; bases not matched to a gene: 4. CDR3 protein: CASSVDWRGGDTQYF. For the CDR3, the DNA is TGTGCCAGCAGCGTAGATTGGCGGGGGGGAGATACGCAGTATTTT.

V gene TRBV5-1 combines with J gene TRBJ1-1; D gene ambiguous. The germline V and J ends were trimmed by 4 bases and 2 bases, with 3 bases remaining between them. The CDR3 covers 11 residues. Germline V CDR1 and CDR2: SGHRS, YFSETQ. CDR3 region: CASSTNTEAFF. CDR3 sequence (DNA): TGCGCCAGCAGCACAAACACTGAAGCTTTCTTT.

The genes are TRBV29-1 and TRBJ1-2; TRBD1 might be the D (5 bases). Germline V gives CDR1 SQVTM, CDR2 ANQGSEA. The CDR3 runs to 12 residues. Between the trimmed V and J ends, which lost 3 bases and 3 bases, there was a span of 8 bases. The CDR3 region has the DNA TGCAGCGTTGATCAGGGCGACTATGGCTACACCTTC. Translation: CSVDQGDYGYTF.

This clone came up once. The chain combines TRBV7-2 with TRBJ2-6, with 12 nucleotides matching TRBD1. The trim removed 0 bases at V and 1 base at J, leaving 10 bases unmatched. Germline assignment: CDR1 SGHTA and CDR2 FQGNSA. The CDR3 is 21 amino acids. CDR3 loop: CASSLARTGTGGRSGANVLTF. CDR3 nucleotides: TGTGCCAGCAGCTTAGCCCGGACAGGGACAGGGGGCCGATCTGGGGCCAACGTCCTGACTTTC.

V usage is TRBV16 and J usage is TRBJ1-5; possibly TRBD1 for D (5 bases). Trimming pared 0 bases from V and 1 base from J, leaving 10 bases between. The germline CDR1 and CDR2 sequences are KGHSY and FQNENV. The CDR3 runs to 16 residues. This CDR3 reads CASSQSSPGSNQPQHF. Written as DNA, the CDR3 is TGTGCCAGCAGCCAATCAAGTCCAGGGAGCAATCAGCCCCAGCATTTT. The full variable domain, in which reference TRBV16 and TRBJ1-5 provide the parts outside the CDR3, is GEEVAQTPKHLVRGEGQKAKLYCAPIKGHSYVFWYQQVLKNEFKFLISFQNENVFDETGMPKERFSAKCLPNSPCSLEIQATKLEDSAVYFCASSQSSPGSNQPQHFGDGTRLSIL.

The CDR3 loop reads CASSQGSLAGVLRSSYNEQFF. The CDR3 coding sequence is TGTGCCAGCAGCCAAGGATCTCTAGCGGGCGTCTTAAGGAGCTCCTACAATGAGCAGTTCTTC. This chain connects TRBV3-1 (or the pseudogene TRBV3-2) to TRBJ2-1; 8 bases map to TRBD2. Trimming cost V 1 base and J 0 bases; bases outside gene matches: 17. This CDR3 has 21 residues. CDR1 is LGHDT and CDR2 is YNNKEL in the germline V gene (reference sequence).

The chain couples TRBV24-1 to TRBJ2-7; 9 nucleotides agree with TRBD1. After removal of 0 bases from V and 7 bases from J, the junction contained 3 bases not matched to a gene. Looked up from germline, CDR1 is KGHDR and CDR2 is SFDVKD. This CDR3 is 14 amino acids long. For the CDR3, the DNA is TGTGCCACCAGTGATTTGGGACAGGGGAGTGAGCAGTACTTC. Translation gives CATSDLGQGSEQYF.

The chain is built from TRBV11-2 and TRBJ1-5; 7 bases agree with TRBD1. Germline V lookup: CDR1 SGHAT, CDR2 FQNNGV. This CDR3 has 16 residues. J gave up 0 bases and V 5 bases, and 7 bases lay outside the gene matches. CDR3 bases: TGTGCCAGCAGCCCCGGGACAGCCCTTAGCAATCAGCCCCAGCATTTT. This codes for CASSPGTALSNQPQHF.

The rearrangement links TRBV9 to TRBJ1-1; no reliable D call. V was pared by 0 bases and J by 1 base, with 10 bases between. In germline, CDR1 is SGDLS, CDR2 YYNGEE. The CDR3 consists of 15 residues. CDR3 nucleotides: TGTGCCAGCAGCGTAGTGGGCAACCCGAACACTGAAGCTTTCTTT. Translation: CASSVVGNPNTEAFF.

V usage is TRBV2 and J usage is TRBJ2-5; D is ambiguous. Germline V gives CDR1 SNHLY, CDR2 FYNNEI. The CDR3 extends over 13 amino acids. With 4 bases removed from V and 2 bases from J, the gap between germline ends came to 8 bases. The CDR3 loop reads CASSASEQETQYF. CDR3 bases: TGTGCCAGCAGTGCAAGCGAGCAAGAGACCCAGTACTTC.

The J gene is TRBJ1-1, the V gene TRBV2, with D possibly TRBD1 on 5 matching bases. CDR1 SNHLY and CDR2 FYNNEI come from the germline V gene. CDR3 length: 12 amino acids. Trimming took off 6 bases at V and 3 bases at J, with 8 bases between the two ends. The CDR3 DNA reads as TGTGCCAGCAGGGACACGTACACTGAAGCTTTCTTT. Translating gives CASRDTYTEAFF.

J is TRBJ2-5 and V is TRBV5-4, with 13 positions matching TRBD2. The CDR3 is 17 residues long. The trim removed 2 bases at V and 4 bases at J, leaving 8 bases unmatched. Germline loops: CDR1 SGHNT, CDR2 YYREEE (reference sequence). The CDR3 coding sequence is TGTGCCAGCAGCTTCTCGACTAGCGGGGGGACCGGAGAGACCCAGTACTTC. It encodes CASSFSTSGGTGETQYF.

This sequence joins TRBV28 and TRBJ1-2; 8 positions match TRBD1. From germline, CDR1 is MDHEN and CDR2 SYDVKM. The CDR3 is 15 residues long. V trimming: 7 bases; J trimming: 7 bases; junction bases outside the gene matches: 14. CDR3 coding DNA: TGTGCCAGCAACTCCGCAGGGGGCAAGTTCGGTGGCTACACCTTC. Translating it yields CASNSAGGKFGGYTF.

This clone has only a few counts. The rearrangement links TRBV4-1 to TRBJ1-1; a weak D match, TRBD1 (6 bases). This CDR3 is built from 14 residues. Deletions cut 3 bases from V and 6 bases from J, with 14 bases between. CDR1 and CDR2 from the germline V gene are MGHRA and YSYEKL. CDR3 nucleotide sequence: TGCGCCAGCAGCCACACTTGGGGGGGCGCTGAAGCTTTCTTT. It yields the protein CASSHTWGGAEAFF.

V and J are TRBV28 and TRBJ1-2; tentative D call: TRBD1 (5 bases). The germline V and J ends were trimmed by 5 bases and 3 bases, with 19 bases remaining between them. This CDR3 region has 16 residues. Germline V lookup: CDR1 MDHEN, CDR2 SYDVKM. This CDR3 reads CASSRDGRFGYYGYTF. Written as DNA, the CDR3 is TGTGCCAGCAGTAGGGACGGGAGGTTTGGATACTATGGCTACACCTTC.

In this sample, this clone turned up a few times. This rearrangement joins TRBV19 to TRBJ1-1; possibly TRBD1 for D (6 bases). V lost 7 bases, J lost 0 bases, and 15 bases lay in between. The CDR3 is 15 amino acids. Per the germline V gene, CDR1 is LNHDA and CDR2 is SQIVND (reference sequence). The CDR3 DNA sequence: TGTGCCAGTAATGACAGGTCGGCCTTGAACACTGAAGCTTTCTTT. This sequence encodes CASNDRSALNTEAFF.

This chain uses TRBV27 with TRBJ1-6; D ambiguous. This CDR3 spans 15 amino acids. Germline V gene lookup returns CDR1 MNHEY and CDR2 SMNVEV (reference sequence). V lost 5 bases to trimming and J lost 5 bases, with 13 bases between them. The CDR3 region is CASSRSGVHNSPLHF. The DNA of the CDR3 is TGTGCCAGCAGTCGATCCGGGGTCCATAATTCACCCCTCCACTTT.

The chain has TRBV2 and TRBJ2-3; D might be TRBD1 (6 bases). Germline CDR1 SNHLY, CDR2 FYNNEI. Trimming shortened V by 8 bases and J by 0 bases, and 9 bases separated the two germline ends. The CDR3 length is 13 residues. For the CDR3, the DNA is TGTGCCAGCGAGGGGGTGAGCACAGATACGCAGTATTTT. It translates to CASEGVSTDTQYF. The full variable domain, in which reference TRBV2 and TRBJ2-3 provide the parts outside the CDR3, is EPEVTQTPSHQVTQMGQEVILRCVPISNHLYFYWYRQILGQKVEFLVSFYNNEISEKSEIFDDQFSVERPDGSNFTLKIRSTKLEDSAMYFCASEGVSTDTQYFGPGTRLTVL.

The chain employs TRBV7-3 and TRBJ2-3, with a weak D call TRBD2 (5 bases). The V end lost 2 bases, the J end lost 5 bases, and 11 bases lay between the germline ends. The CDR3 is made up of 14 amino acids. Germline CDR1 reads SGHTA; CDR2 reads FQGTGA. DNA for the CDR3: TGTGCCAGCAGCTTAGGAGGTTCGGGAGATACGCAGTATTTT. Translation: CASSLGGSGDTQYF.

V gene TRBV10-3 combines with J gene TRBJ2-2; possible D gene TRBD1, 5 bases. This CDR3 contains 13 residues. CDR1 ENHRY and CDR2 SYGVKD come from the germline V gene. V lost 4 bases and J 6 bases, leaving 9 bases between the germline ends. CDR3 nucleotide sequence: TGTGCCATCAGTGCGACAGTCCCCGGGGAGCTGTTTTTT. Its protein product is CAISATVPGELFF.

This clone has a single count. CDR3 nucleotides: TGTGCCAGCAGCCAAGTTACTAGCGGGGGGCGCGGAGATACGCAGTATTTT. Its protein product is CASSQVTSGGRGDTQYF. The V and J genes are TRBV14 and TRBJ2-3; 12 nucleotides agree with TRBD2. Germline CDR1 and CDR2: SGHDN and FVKESK. This CDR3 has 17 residues. Trimming cost V 1 base and J 5 bases; bases outside gene matches: 7.

The chain employs TRBV30 and TRBJ2-7; possible D gene TRBD1, 6 bases. Trimming cost V 4 bases and J 2 bases, with 9 bases left between them. The CDR3 has 12 amino acids. The germline CDR1 and CDR2 sequences are GTSNPN and SVGIG (reference sequence). The chain's CDR3 is CAWTGAAYEQYF. The DNA of the CDR3 is TGTGCCTGGACAGGGGCCGCCTACGAGCAGTACTTC.

The rearrangement uses TRBV7-2 and TRBJ2-7; 9 positions match TRBD2. The CDR3 length is 13 residues. V trimming: 8 bases; J trimming: 4 bases; junction bases outside the gene matches: 6. Per germline, CDR1 SGHTA and CDR2 FQGNSA. The CDR3 is CASAGGVLYEQYF. The CDR3 DNA reads TGTGCCAGCGCGGGGGGGGTTCTTTACGAGCAGTACTTC.

J is TRBJ2-1 and V is TRBV2; no clear D. V was cut by 2 bases and J by 5 bases, with 13 bases left in between. The CDR3 has 15 amino acids. CDR1 is SNHLY and CDR2 is FYNNEI in the germline V gene. CDR3 in amino acids: CASSENYLTNNEQFF. The CDR3 nucleotides are TGTGCCAGCAGTGAAAATTATTTAACAAACAATGAGCAGTTCTTC.

Only one count was recorded for this clone. This chain links TRBV4-2 with TRBJ1-3; TRBD1 matches at 7 bases. The CDR3 sequence is 15 residues long. The V and J ends lost 1 base and 2 bases, in that order; junction bases with no gene match: 2. Germline V gene data show CDR1 as LGHNA and CDR2 as YNFKEQ. CDR3 protein: CASSQGQGPGNTIYF. The DNA for the CDR3 is TGTGCCAGCAGCCAAGGACAGGGTCCTGGAAACACCATATATTTT.